What follows are 10 T cell receptor beta chains derived from one specimen sequenced in a study of blood T cell repertoires in COVID-19. Profiled with immunoSEQ multiplex PCR; TCRdb holds only in-frame clones, not every one. The table lists fewer than 350,000 clones, around 86% of them singletons. Sequencing used PBMCs or T cells enriched from blood (not recorded which). The receptors here all came from a woman between 40 and 50 years old who had recovered from COVID-19.

The V call is TRBV6-5, the J call TRBJ1-1, with D unresolved. The CDR3 has 13 amino acids. With 0 bases removed from V and 8 bases from J, the gap between germline ends came to 10 bases. CDR1 and CDR2 from the germline V gene are MNHEY and SVGAGI. CDR3 sequence (DNA): TGTGCCAGCAGTTACTCAGCCCTCAGGGAAGCTTTCTTT. Its protein product is CASSYSALREAFF.

The rearrangement links TRBV6-1 to TRBJ2-1; weak D call: TRBD2 (6 bases). The length of the CDR3 is 15 residues. The V and J ends lost 2 bases and 0 bases respectively, with 8 bases between them. CDR1 and CDR2 (germline): MNHNS, SASEGT. DNA of the CDR3: TGTGCCAGCAGTGAACGGGGGAGCTCCTACAATGAGCAGTTCTTC. This gives the protein CASSERGSSYNEQFF.

The chain uses TRBV5-8 and TRBJ1-3, with 7 bases lining up with TRBD1. This CDR3 is built from 15 residues. Trimming removed 4 bases from V and 4 bases from J; junction bases left unmatched: 8. Germline V gene sequence: CDR1 SGHTS, CDR2 YDEGEE. CDR3 loop: CASSPRTGGGNTIYF. In nucleotides, the CDR3 is TGTGCCAGCAGCCCACGGACAGGAGGAGGAAACACCATATATTTT.

The chain couples TRBV7-3 to TRBJ2-1; TRBD2 matches at 9 bases. Unmatched junction bases numbered 10, after V lost 7 bases and J lost 6 bases. The germline gives CDR1 SGHTA, CDR2 FQGTGA. The CDR3 has 15 amino acids. The CDR3: CASTMWGLASNEQFF. The DNA for the CDR3 is TGTGCCAGCACCATGTGGGGACTAGCCTCCAATGAGCAGTTCTTC.

The J gene is TRBJ2-3, the V gene TRBV5-8; D gene unclear. The germline CDR1 and CDR2 sequences are SGHTS and YDEGEE. There are 12 residues in the CDR3. V was pared by 4 bases and J by 6 bases, with 9 bases between. CDR3 nucleotide sequence: TGTGCCAGCAGCCAGGCCCGGGATACGCAGTATTTT. Encoded protein: CASSQARDTQYF.

The V gene is TRBV6-6, the J gene TRBJ1-4, with D unclear. CDR1 MNHNY and CDR2 SVGAGI come from the germline V gene (reference sequence). V lost 5 bases and J 13 bases, leaving 20 bases between the germline ends. The CDR3 is made up of 14 amino acids. CDR3 residues: CASSPLTPLARLFF. The CDR3 DNA is TGTGCCAGCAGTCCCTTAACCCCACTTGCCCGACTGTTTTTT.

The chain links TRBV5-6 to TRBJ1-1, with D uncertain. This CDR3 is 14 amino acids long. Germline V gene lookup returns CDR1 SGHDT and CDR2 YYEEEE. Trimming took off 0 bases at V and 7 bases at J, with 13 bases between the two ends. The CDR3 DNA follows: TGTGCCAGCAGCTTGGAGAGGGAAGACGATGAAGCTTTCTTT. Translation gives CASSLEREDDEAFF.

The V and J genes are TRBV19 and TRBJ1-1; D may be TRBD1 (5 bases). V lost 7 bases, J lost 5 bases, and 17 bases lay in between. From germline, CDR1 is LNHDA and CDR2 SQIVND (reference sequence). This CDR3 spans 14 amino acids. The CDR3 sequence is CASTPSRVGTEAFF. In DNA, the CDR3 is TGTGCCAGTACCCCGAGCAGGGTGGGGACTGAAGCTTTCTTT.

This clone was observed a single time. The rearrangement joins TRBV9 to TRBJ2-3; D is uncertain. Germline lookup yields CDR1 SGDLS and CDR2 YYNGEE. The V end was cut by 0 bases, the J end by 2 bases, with 7 bases between. CDR3 size: 14 residues. The CDR3 here is CASSVARFTDTQYF. Here the CDR3 DNA reads TGTGCCAGCAGCGTAGCCAGGTTCACAGATACGCAGTATTTT.

The chain has TRBV6-5 and TRBJ2-1; no clear D. Germline V gene lookup returns CDR1 MNHEY and CDR2 SVGAGI. This CDR3 is built from 12 residues. The V gene lost 5 bases and the J gene lost 7 bases, with 9 bases spanning the gap. The DNA of the CDR3 is TGTGCCAGCAGTCAATCAGGAAATGAGCAGTTCTTC. Amino acid sequence: CASSQSGNEQFF.